The sequence of this TCR beta chain was determined in a study of Ad26.COV2.S vaccination and SARS-CoV-2 variants. Study as a whole: It was the COV1001 Ad26.COV2.S trial arm that included the donor. Dosing was one shot or two shots 56 days apart. Notes on the study in general: Using TCR breadth and depth analyses may have led to underestimated total T cell responses.

Sequencing used immunoSEQ multiplex PCR; TCRdb keeps in-frame clones, though not all of them. The data contain about 350,000 clones, approximately 81% of them seen just once; the ten biggest clones take up 2.5% to 3.5%. In the case of this clone: Its cognate antigen is unknown.

With 7 bases removed from V and 2 bases from J, the gap between germline ends came to 9 bases. Germline values: CDR1 WSHSY, CDR2 SAAADI. CDR3 length: 12 amino acids. Treatment specified: over 15 received Ad26.COV2.S at low or high dose, single or two shots; about 5 received placebo; per-sample allocation not given. Material that was analyzed had been drawn on day 63 after the first vaccine or placebo injection. The chain has TRBV10-2 and TRBJ2-7, with D hard to call. The sequenced sample was peripheral blood, obtained in a trial of Ad26.COV2.S vaccine versus placebo. This clonotype was obtained from a person aged 18-60 years who received the Ad26.COV2.S COVID-19 vaccine or a placebo. CDR3 amino acids: CASKGRTYEQYF. DNA for the CDR3: TGCGCCAGCAAAGGCAGGACCTACGAGCAGTACTTC.